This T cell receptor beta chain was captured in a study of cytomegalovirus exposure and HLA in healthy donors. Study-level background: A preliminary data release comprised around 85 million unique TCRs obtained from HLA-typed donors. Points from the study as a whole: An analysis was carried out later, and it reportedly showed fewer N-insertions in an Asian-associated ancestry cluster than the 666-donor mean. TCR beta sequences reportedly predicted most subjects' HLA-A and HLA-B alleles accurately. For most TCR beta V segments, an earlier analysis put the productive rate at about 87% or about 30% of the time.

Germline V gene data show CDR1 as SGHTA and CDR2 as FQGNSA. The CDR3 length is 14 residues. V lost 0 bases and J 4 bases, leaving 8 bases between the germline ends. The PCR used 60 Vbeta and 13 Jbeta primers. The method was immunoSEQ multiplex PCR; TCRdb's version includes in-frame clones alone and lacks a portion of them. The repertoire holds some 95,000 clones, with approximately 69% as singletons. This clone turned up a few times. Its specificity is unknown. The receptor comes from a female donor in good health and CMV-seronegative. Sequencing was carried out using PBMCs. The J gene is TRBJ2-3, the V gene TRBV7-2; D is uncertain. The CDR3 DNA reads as TGTGCCAGCAGCTTAGCGCCCCGGGCAGATACGCAGTATTTT. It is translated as CASSLAPRADTQYF.